This TCR beta chain was captured by sequencing in a study of neoadjuvant nivolumab and ipilimumab in lung cancer. As for this clone: Its specificity is unknown.

The V end lost 0 bases, the J end lost 2 bases, and 16 bases lay between the germline ends. The CDR3 is made up of 17 amino acids. From germline, CDR1 is SGHDN and CDR2 FVKESK. Some clones are missing from TCRdb's copy, which holds only in-frame ones; the method was immunoSEQ multiplex PCR. The table lists 25,000 to 30,000 clones, 75% to 85% of them singletons, with 7% to 10% in the top ten. Study conclusions and caveats: TCR clonality did not significantly correlate with pathologic tumor regression.

The clonotype was recovered from an adult with non-small cell lung cancer. This rearrangement joins TRBV14 to TRBJ1-2; D is undetermined. The sequences come from tumor tissue, collected after neoadjuvant nivolumab, alone or with ipilimumab, at or shortly before surgery. The CDR3 loop is CASSQDSLQTPNYGYTF. For the CDR3, the DNA is TGTGCCAGCAGCCAAGATTCCCTACAGACTCCGAACTATGGCTACACCTTC.